This TCR beta chain stems from a study of CD8 T cells in ankylosing spondylitis. This clonotype was counted many times. Each CDR3 protein gets one entry after TCRdb re-called the 5' RACE reads with MiXCR. The table includes about 130,000 distinct CDR3 sequences, 6% to 8.5% detected once. The receptor was derived from a male donor with ankylosing spondylitis or in good health (not recorded which). Sequencing used blood, either unsorted or a sorted T cell fraction (not recorded which).

CDR3 protein: CAIRDGLLANQPQHF. The CDR3 DNA reads as TGTGCCATCAGGGACGGCCTATTAGCAAATCAGCCCCAGCATTTT. This chain links TRBV10-3 with TRBJ1-5; D is uncertain. V was trimmed by 6 bases and J by 4 bases, leaving 16 bases between them. CDR1 ENHRY and CDR2 SYGVKD come from the germline V gene. The CDR3 is 15 residues long.